Shown below are 17 T cell receptor beta chains from a single sample sequenced in a study of human T cells and chemical hapten exposure. Documented time point: patch test 3, about 24 weeks after DPC sensitization. The treatment is: therapeutic diphenylcyclopropenone sensitization with weekly scalp DPC. Each CDR3 protein is one row after TCRdb ran MiXCR on the RACE reads. The sample has over 75,000 distinct CDR3 sequences; about a tenth are singletons. The sample in question was whole blood, obtained in connection with sensitization to the hapten diphenylcyclopropenone (DPC). The source is a young woman with alopecia areata. Some clones in this sample may be carry-over from other donors' samples.

This clonotype has ten or more counts. The chain is built from TRBV24-1 and TRBJ1-1, with a tentative D call TRBD1 (6 bases). This CDR3 comprises 12 residues. In germline, CDR1 is KGHDR, CDR2 SFDVKD. Trimming pared 4 bases from V and 9 bases from J, leaving 11 bases between. The CDR3: CATSEGGQKAFF. The CDR3 nucleotides are TGTGCCACCAGTGAGGGAGGACAGAAAGCTTTCTTT.

This clonotype was counted ten times or more. This chain joins TRBV11-3 and TRBJ2-1, with a tentative D call TRBD2 (5 bases). V was clipped by 1 base and J by 0 bases, with 7 bases between them. CDR1 and CDR2 from the germline V gene are SGHNT and YENEEA. The CDR3 sequence is 15 residues long. The chain's CDR3 is CASSLVASSYNEQFF. The CDR3 nucleotides read TGTGCCAGCAGCTTAGTAGCGAGCTCCTACAATGAGCAGTTCTTC. Drawing the rest from reference TRBV11-3 and TRBJ2-1, the complete variable domain is EAGVVQSPRYKIIEKKQPVAFWCNPISGHNTLYWYLQNLGQGPELLIRYENEEAVDDSQLPKDRFSAERLKGVDSTLKIQPAELGDSAVYLCASSLVASSYNEQFFGPGTRLTVL.

DNA of the CDR3: TGTGCCAGCAGTTCGCCTGGGGATTTGGGCACAGATACGCAGTATTTT. It specifies CASSSPGDLGTDTQYF. V usage is TRBV28 and J usage is TRBJ2-3; the D is unclear. The CDR3 has 16 amino acids. V was shortened by 4 bases and J by 1 base, with 15 bases between the two germline ends. Germline loops: CDR1 MDHEN, CDR2 SYDVKM.

This clonotype was seen many times. The chain carries TRBV28 and TRBJ2-5, with 8 positions matching TRBD2. The CDR3 loop spans 13 amino acids. The germline CDR1 and CDR2 sequences are MDHEN and SYDVKM. J was trimmed by 5 bases and V by 6 bases; bases with no gene match: 5. CDR3 loop: CASRSGSFETQYF. CDR3 DNA: TGTGCCAGCAGGAGCGGGAGTTTCGAGACCCAGTACTTC.

This clonotype was recorded many times. The chain recombines TRBV7-8 with TRBJ1-1; weak D call: TRBD1 (5 bases). Germline CDR1 and CDR2: SGHVS and FQNEAQ. This CDR3 region has 15 residues. Trimming cost V 1 base and J 0 bases, with 9 bases left between them. Here the CDR3 DNA reads TGTGCCAGCAGCTTAGTAAGCAGGGTGAACACTGAAGCTTTCTTT. Encoded protein: CASSLVSRVNTEAFF. The complete variable domain, with remaining parts taken from reference TRBV7-8 and TRBJ1-1, reads GAGVSQSPRYKVAKRGQDVALRCDPISGHVSLFWYQQALGQGPEFLTYFQNEAQLDKSGLPSDRFFAERPEGSVSTLKIQRTQQEDSAVYLCASSLVSRVNTEAFFGQGTRLTVV.

In this sample, this clonotype turned up many times. The V and J genes are TRBV20-1 and TRBJ2-3, with 10 positions matching TRBD1. The V and J ends lost 6 bases and 1 base, in that order; junction bases with no gene match: 1. CDR3 size: 13 residues. Germline V CDR1 and CDR2: DFQATT, SNEGSKA (reference sequence). The CDR3 here is CSAGTGGTDTQYF. The DNA for the CDR3 is TGCAGTGCCGGGACAGGGGGCACAGATACGCAGTATTTT.

This clonotype appeared a few times. The rearrangement uses TRBV7-2 and TRBJ2-1; 13 bases line up with TRBD2. V dropped 1 base and J dropped 7; count of bases not matched to a gene: 4. Germline lookup yields CDR1 SGHTA and CDR2 FQGNSA. The CDR3 runs to 16 residues. In DNA form, the CDR3 reads TGTGCCAGCAGCTTAGAACTAGCGGGAGGGAGGAATGAGCAGTTCTTC. It codes for CASSLELAGGRNEQFF.

The chain employs TRBV7-2 and TRBJ1-2; D ambiguous. Germline CDR1 SGHTA, CDR2 FQGNSA. V lost 5 bases and J lost 2, with 9 bases in between. The CDR3 totals 13 residues. CDR3 DNA: TGTGCCAGCAGCCCCGCCCCGAACTATGGCTACACCTTC. Its translation is CASSPAPNYGYTF.

The sample holds a few counts of this clonotype. The chain links TRBV27 to TRBJ2-3, with D possibly being TRBD2 (6 bases). Trimming took off 3 bases at V and 5 bases at J, with 12 bases between the two ends. This CDR3 comprises 14 residues. Germline V gene sequence: CDR1 MNHEY, CDR2 SMNVEV (reference sequence). The CDR3 reads CASSFTGAGDTQYF. CDR3 bases: TGTGCCAGCAGTTTTACGGGAGCAGGAGATACGCAGTATTTT.

Many counts were recorded for this clonotype. The chain carries TRBV18 and TRBJ1-1; D is ambiguous. Germline CDR1 reads KGHSH; CDR2 reads LQKENI. V lost 3 bases and J lost 0, with 8 bases in between. The CDR3 runs to 14 residues. The CDR3 DNA follows: TGTGCCAGCTCACCTAGCGGAATGAACACTGAAGCTTTCTTT. This codes for CASSPSGMNTEAFF.

This clonotype showed up just a few times. In DNA form, the CDR3 reads TGTGCCAGCAGCTCTCCGGGCCAGGACTACGAGCAGTACGTC. Translated: CASSSPGQDYEQYV. The rearrangement links TRBV5-6 to TRBJ2-7; D is undetermined. The CDR3 is made up of 14 amino acids. Trimming stripped 3 bases from V and 3 bases from J, with 13 bases between. The germline gives CDR1 SGHDT, CDR2 YYEEEE.

In its sample, this clonotype was seen many times. The chain employs TRBV7-2 and TRBJ2-7, with 10 bases that match TRBD2. J was trimmed by 7 bases and V by 6 bases; bases with no gene match: 6. Germline CDR1 reads SGHTA; CDR2 reads FQGNSA. This CDR3 has 13 amino acids. The DNA for the CDR3 is TGTGCCAGCAGATTACTAGCGGGAATGGAGCAGTACTTC. This codes for CASRLLAGMEQYF.

This clonotype occurred many times. The rearrangement links TRBV18 to TRBJ1-1; D gene uncertain. The CDR3 has 12 residues. Germline V gives CDR1 KGHSH, CDR2 LQKENI. The V and J ends lost 0 bases and 6 bases respectively, with 5 bases between them. The CDR3 protein is CASSPPAAEAFF. In DNA, the CDR3 is TGTGCCAGCTCACCACCGGCAGCTGAAGCTTTCTTT.

The chain combines TRBV20-1 with TRBJ1-1, with a weak D call TRBD1 (6 bases). Germline CDR1 and CDR2: DFQATT and SNEGSKA (reference sequence). The CDR3 spans 15 residues. V was clipped by 0 bases and J by 3 bases, with 14 bases between them. The CDR3 sequence is CSAREDSGPYTEAFF. The CDR3 nucleotides read TGCAGTGCTAGAGAGGACAGTGGACCCTACACTGAAGCTTTCTTT.

This clonotype was detected a few times. The chain uses TRBV28 and TRBJ1-1; a weak D match, TRBD1 (5 bases). V lost 0 bases and J 1 base, leaving 9 bases between the germline ends. Per the germline V gene, CDR1 is MDHEN and CDR2 is SYDVKM. This CDR3 is 15 amino acids long. This CDR3 reads CASSLWGTGNTEAFF. The CDR3 DNA is TGTGCCAGCAGTTTATGGGGCACAGGGAACACTGAAGCTTTCTTT.

V usage is TRBV3-1 and J usage is TRBJ2-1, with 8 bases lining up with TRBD2. Trimming at V came to 3 bases and at J to 8 bases, leaving 12 bases not matched to a gene. Per germline, CDR1 LGHDT and CDR2 YNNKEL (reference sequence). CDR3 length: 16 residues. CDR3 region: CASSHSVRRGDHEQFF. The DNA for the CDR3 is TGTGCCAGCAGCCATAGTGTTAGGCGGGGGGACCATGAGCAGTTCTTC.

This clonotype was seen repeatedly, ten times or more. The chain is built from TRBV20-1 and TRBJ1-3; D not resolved. CDR1 DFQATT and CDR2 SNEGSKA come from the germline V gene (reference sequence). This CDR3 contains 12 residues. The germline V and J ends were trimmed by 6 bases and 1 base, with 7 bases remaining between them. The CDR3 sequence: CSAVLSGNTIYF. The CDR3 DNA sequence: TGCAGTGCCGTCTTGTCTGGAAACACCATATATTTT.